The T cell receptor beta chain described here comes from a study of cytomegalovirus exposure and HLA in healthy donors. Researchers ran the PCR with 60 Vbeta and 13 Jbeta primers. Repertoires were generated with immunoSEQ multiplex PCR, while TCRdb's copy carries only in-frame clones and drops some. The repertoire includes under 200,000 clones, 80% to 90% of them detected once, and roughly 2% sits in the top ten. The CDR3 totals 14 residues. V shed 0 bases, J shed 4 bases, and the junction held 0 bases outside the gene matches. Germline V gene data show CDR1 as MNHEY and CDR2 as SVGAGI. Sequenced sample: PBMCs. This receptor was obtained from a woman aged 18 to 35 in good health and CMV-seronegative. The rearrangement uses TRBV6-5 and TRBJ1-1; 9 bases fit TRBD1. CDR3 nucleotide sequence: TGTGCCAGCAGTTACTCGACAGGGGGCACTGAAGCTTTCTTT. This sequence encodes CASSYSTGGTEAFF.